These 6 T cell receptor beta chains originate from one sample sequenced in a study of beta chain features in type 1 diabetes. The entirety of the isolated RNA underwent reverse transcription, so expressed TCRB transcripts were sequenced. Measured with immunoSEQ multiplex PCR; TCRdb has only the in-frame clones, and not every one. This table has about 150,000 clones, more than 9.5% appearing once. The sample consisted of central memory CD4+ T cells from blood. The receptor source for this set is a man aged 18 to 30 in good health.

There are a few counts of this clone. The chain is built from TRBV27 and TRBJ2-5; a possible D gene is TRBD2 (6 bases). CDR1 is MNHEY and CDR2 is SMNVEV in the germline V gene (reference sequence). The CDR3 has 16 amino acids. The V end lost 6 bases, the J end lost 5 bases, and 22 bases lay between the germline ends. The CDR3 region has the DNA TGTGCCAGCAGCCCCGGGACTGCGGTCGGGGAGGAGACCCAGTACTTC. Amino acid sequence: CASSPGTAVGEETQYF.

This clone was seen many times. V is TRBV10-3 and J is TRBJ2-7; D is perhaps TRBD1 or TRBD2 (6 bases each). The CDR3 is 14 residues long. V was trimmed by 3 bases and J by 5 bases, leaving 14 bases between them. From germline, CDR1 is ENHRY and CDR2 SYGVKD. The CDR3 here is CAISDGGRGNEQYF. CDR3 DNA sequence: TGTGCCATCAGTGACGGGGGCAGGGGAAACGAGCAGTACTTC.

This clone was observed a few times. V gene TRBV29-1 combines with J gene TRBJ1-5; possibly TRBD1 for D (5 bases). This CDR3 contains 16 residues. With 5 bases removed from V and 1 base from J, the gap between germline ends came to 18 bases. CDR1 is SQVTM, CDR2 ANQGSEA, per germline. The DNA for the CDR3 is TGCAGCGTTTCTCTCGGGGCATCTGGGAGCAATCAGCCCCAGCATTTT. It translates to CSVSLGASGSNQPQHF.

The V call is TRBV7-2, the J call TRBJ1-3; no reliable D call. Germline CDR1 and CDR2: SGHTA and FQGNSA. Between the trimmed V and J ends, which lost 5 bases and 1 base, there was a span of 3 bases. This CDR3 spans 12 amino acids. CDR3 in amino acids: CASSPSGNTIYF. DNA of the CDR3: TGTGCCAGCAGCCCTTCTGGAAACACCATATATTTT.

This clone was counted ten times or more. The chain employs TRBV4-3 and TRBJ2-5; D is unresolved. V lost 4 bases, J lost 2 bases, and 14 bases lay in between. Germline V lookup: CDR1 LGHNA, CDR2 YSLEER. This CDR3 has 15 residues. CDR3 nucleotide sequence: TGCGCCAGCAGCCCTGGATTCGGGCCTCAAGAGACCCAGTACTTC. Protein sequence: CASSPGFGPQETQYF.

The J gene is TRBJ2-5, the V gene TRBV28; no clear D gene. There are 12 residues in the CDR3. The V gene's germline CDR1 is MDHEN and CDR2 SYDVKM. With 3 bases removed from V and 9 bases from J, the gap between germline ends came to 11 bases. The CDR3 protein is CASSFSVAAQYF. Here the CDR3 DNA reads TGTGCCAGCAGTTTTTCTGTGGCGGCCCAGTACTTC. Using reference TRBV28 and TRBJ2-5 for the parts outside the CDR3, the full variable domain is DVKVTQSSRYLVKRTGEKVFLECVQDMDHENMFWYRQDPGLGLRLIYFSYDVKMKEKGDIPEGYSVSREKKERFSLILESASTNQTSMYLCASSFSVAAQYFGPGTRLLVL.